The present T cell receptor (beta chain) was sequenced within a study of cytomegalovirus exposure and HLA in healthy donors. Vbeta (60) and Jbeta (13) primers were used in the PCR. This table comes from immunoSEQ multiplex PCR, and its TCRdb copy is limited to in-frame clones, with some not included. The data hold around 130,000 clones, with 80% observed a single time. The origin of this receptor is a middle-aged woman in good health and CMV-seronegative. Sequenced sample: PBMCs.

The CDR3 loop reads CASSLGPGKGYTEAFF. The DNA for the CDR3 is TGTGCCAGCAGTTTAGGCCCGGGGAAAGGGTACACTGAAGCTTTCTTT. This chain joins TRBV27 and TRBJ1-1; D is undetermined. V was cut by 2 bases and J by 3 bases, with 16 bases left in between. CDR1 is MNHEY, CDR2 SMNVEV, per germline (reference sequence). The CDR3 is 16 residues long.